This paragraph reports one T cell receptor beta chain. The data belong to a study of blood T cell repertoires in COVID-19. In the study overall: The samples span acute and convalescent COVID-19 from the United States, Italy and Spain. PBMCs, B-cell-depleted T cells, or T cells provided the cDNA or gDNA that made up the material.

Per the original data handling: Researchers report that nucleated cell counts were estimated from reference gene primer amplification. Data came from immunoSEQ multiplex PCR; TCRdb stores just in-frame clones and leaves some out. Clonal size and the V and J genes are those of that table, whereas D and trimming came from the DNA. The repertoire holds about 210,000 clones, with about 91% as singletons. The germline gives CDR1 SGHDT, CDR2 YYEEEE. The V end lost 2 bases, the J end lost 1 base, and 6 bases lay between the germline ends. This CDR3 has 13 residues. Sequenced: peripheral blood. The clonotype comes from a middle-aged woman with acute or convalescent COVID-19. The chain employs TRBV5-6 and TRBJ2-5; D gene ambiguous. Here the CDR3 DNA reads TGTGCCAGCAGCTTCGCTAGCCAAGAGACCCAGTACTTC. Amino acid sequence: CASSFASQETQYF.